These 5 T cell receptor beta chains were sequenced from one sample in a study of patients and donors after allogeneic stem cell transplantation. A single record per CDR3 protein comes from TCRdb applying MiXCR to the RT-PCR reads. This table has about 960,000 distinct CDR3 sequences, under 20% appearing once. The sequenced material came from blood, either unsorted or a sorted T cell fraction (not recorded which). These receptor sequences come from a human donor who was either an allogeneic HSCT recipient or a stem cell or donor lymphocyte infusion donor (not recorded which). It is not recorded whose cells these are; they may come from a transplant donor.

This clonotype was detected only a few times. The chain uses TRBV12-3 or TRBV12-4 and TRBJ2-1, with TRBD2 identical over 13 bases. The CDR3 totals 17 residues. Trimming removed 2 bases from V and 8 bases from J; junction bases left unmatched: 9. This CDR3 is CASSLLPTSGGRDEQFF. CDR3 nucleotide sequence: TGTGCCAGCAGTTTACTCCCGACTAGCGGGGGGAGGGATGAGCAGTTCTTC.

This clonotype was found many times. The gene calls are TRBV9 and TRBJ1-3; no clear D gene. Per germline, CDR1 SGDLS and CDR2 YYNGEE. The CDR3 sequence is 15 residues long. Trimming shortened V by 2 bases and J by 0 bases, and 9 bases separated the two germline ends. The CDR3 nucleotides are TGTGCCAGCAGCGTGAGCCTCTACTCTGGAAACACCATATATTTT. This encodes CASSVSLYSGNTIYF.

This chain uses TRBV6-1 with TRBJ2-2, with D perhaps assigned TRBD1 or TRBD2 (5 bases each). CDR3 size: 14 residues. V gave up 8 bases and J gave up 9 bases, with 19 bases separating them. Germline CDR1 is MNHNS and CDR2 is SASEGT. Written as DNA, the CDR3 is TGTGCCAGCCTTGACTCGGGGCGCTCCTGGGAGCTGTTTTTT. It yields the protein CASLDSGRSWELFF.

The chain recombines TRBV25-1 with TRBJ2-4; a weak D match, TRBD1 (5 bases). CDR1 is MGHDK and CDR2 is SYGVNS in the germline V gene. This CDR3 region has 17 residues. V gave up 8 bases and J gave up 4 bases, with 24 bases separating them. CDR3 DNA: TGTGCCAGCGGTTACCGACAGATGAACCCACCAAAAAACATTCAGTACTTC. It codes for CASGYRQMNPPKNIQYF.

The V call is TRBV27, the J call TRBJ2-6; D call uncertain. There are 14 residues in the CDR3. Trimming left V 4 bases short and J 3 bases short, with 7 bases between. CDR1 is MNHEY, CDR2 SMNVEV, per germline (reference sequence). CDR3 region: CASSSESGANVLTF. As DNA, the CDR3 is TGTGCCAGCAGTTCCGAAAGTGGGGCCAACGTCCTGACTTTC. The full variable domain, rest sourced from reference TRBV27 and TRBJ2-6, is EAQVTQNPRYLITVTGKKLTVTCSQNMNHEYMSWYRQDPGLGLRQIYYSMNVEVTDKGDVPEGYKVSRKEKRNFPLILESPSPNQTSLYFCASSSESGANVLTFGAGSRLTVL.